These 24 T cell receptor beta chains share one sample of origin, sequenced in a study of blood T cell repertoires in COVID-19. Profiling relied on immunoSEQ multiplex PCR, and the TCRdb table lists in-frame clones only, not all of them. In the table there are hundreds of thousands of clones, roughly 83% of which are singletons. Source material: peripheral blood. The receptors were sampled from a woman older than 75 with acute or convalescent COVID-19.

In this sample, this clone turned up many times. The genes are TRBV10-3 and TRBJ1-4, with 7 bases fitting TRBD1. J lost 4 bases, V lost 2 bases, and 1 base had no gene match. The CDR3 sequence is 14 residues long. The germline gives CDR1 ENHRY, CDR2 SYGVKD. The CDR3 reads CAISERQGNEKLFF. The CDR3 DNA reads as TGTGCCATCAGTGAGAGACAGGGTAATGAAAAACTGTTTTTT.

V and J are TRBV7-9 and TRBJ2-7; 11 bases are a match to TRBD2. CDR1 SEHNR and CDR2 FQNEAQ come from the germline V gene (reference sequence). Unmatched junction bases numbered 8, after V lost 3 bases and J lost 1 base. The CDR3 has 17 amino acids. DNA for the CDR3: TGTGCCAGCAGCTTCGGTAGCGGGGGGGGAGGATCCTACGAGCAGTACTTC. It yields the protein CASSFGSGGGGSYEQYF.

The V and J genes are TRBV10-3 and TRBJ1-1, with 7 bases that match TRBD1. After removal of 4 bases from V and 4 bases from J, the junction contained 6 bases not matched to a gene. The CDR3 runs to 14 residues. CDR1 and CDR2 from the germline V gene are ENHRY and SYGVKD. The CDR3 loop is CAISVETGTTEAFF. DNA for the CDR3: TGTGCCATCAGTGTTGAGACAGGGACCACTGAAGCTTTCTTT.

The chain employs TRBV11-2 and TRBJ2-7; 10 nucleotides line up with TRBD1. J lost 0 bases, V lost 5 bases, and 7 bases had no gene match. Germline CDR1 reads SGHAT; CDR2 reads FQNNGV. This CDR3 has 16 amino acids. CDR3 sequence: CASSAVRDRGSYEQYF. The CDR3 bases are TGTGCCAGCAGCGCCGTCCGGGACAGGGGCTCCTACGAGCAGTACTTC.

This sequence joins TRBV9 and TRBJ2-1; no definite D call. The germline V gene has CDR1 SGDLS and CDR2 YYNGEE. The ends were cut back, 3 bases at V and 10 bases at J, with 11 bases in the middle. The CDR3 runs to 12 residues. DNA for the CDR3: TGTGCCAGCAGCGCCTCGACTGGAGAGCAGTTCTTC. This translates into CASSASTGEQFF.

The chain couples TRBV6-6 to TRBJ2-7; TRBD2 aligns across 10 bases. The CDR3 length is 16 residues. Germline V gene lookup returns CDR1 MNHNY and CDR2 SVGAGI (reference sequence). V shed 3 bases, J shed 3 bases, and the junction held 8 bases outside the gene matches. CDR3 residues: CASSYSPGLANYEQYF. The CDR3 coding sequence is TGTGCCAGCAGTTATTCTCCGGGACTAGCGAACTACGAGCAGTACTTC.

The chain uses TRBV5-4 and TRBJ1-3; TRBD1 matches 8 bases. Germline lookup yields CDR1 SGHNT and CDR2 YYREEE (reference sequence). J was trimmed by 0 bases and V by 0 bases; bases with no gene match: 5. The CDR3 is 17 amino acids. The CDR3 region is CASSLGRTGNSGNTIYF. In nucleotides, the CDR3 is TGTGCCAGCAGCTTGGGGCGGACAGGGAACTCTGGAAACACCATATATTTT. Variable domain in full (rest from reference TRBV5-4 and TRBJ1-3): ETGVTQSPTHLIKTRGQQVTLRCSSQSGHNTVSWYQQALGQGPQFIFQYYREEENGRGNFPPRFSGLQFPNYSSELNVNALELDDSALYLCASSLGRTGNSGNTIYFGEGSWLTVV.

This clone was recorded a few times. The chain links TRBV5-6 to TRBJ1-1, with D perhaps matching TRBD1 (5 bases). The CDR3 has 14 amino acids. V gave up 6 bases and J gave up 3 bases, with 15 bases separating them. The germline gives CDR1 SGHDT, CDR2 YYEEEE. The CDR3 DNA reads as TGTGCCAGCACCTGGGGGGGTAGGGACACTGAAGCTTTCTTT. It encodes CASTWGGRDTEAFF.

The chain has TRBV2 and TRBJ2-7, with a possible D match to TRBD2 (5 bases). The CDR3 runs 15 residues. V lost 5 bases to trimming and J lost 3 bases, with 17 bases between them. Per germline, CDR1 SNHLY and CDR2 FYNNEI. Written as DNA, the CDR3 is TGTGCCAGCAGTTCCCCAGGCCTCCGGGACTACGAGCAGTACTTC. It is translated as CASSSPGLRDYEQYF.

Written as DNA, the CDR3 is TGCGCCAGCAGCCCCGGGACTAGCGGGGGAAATAGCCACGAGCAGTACTTC. Protein: CASSPGTSGGNSHEQYF. The V and J genes are TRBV5-1 and TRBJ2-7, with 14 bases identical to TRBD2. The J segment lost 5 bases and the V segment lost 4 bases, leaving 11 bases of the junction unmatched. The CDR3 totals 17 residues. The germline CDR1 and CDR2 sequences are SGHRS and YFSETQ.

The CDR3 protein is CASSSGGSSYNEQFF. DNA for the CDR3: TGTGCCAGCAGCTCCGGGGGGAGCTCCTACAATGAGCAGTTCTTC. V and J are TRBV11-3 and TRBJ2-1; TRBD2 matches at 7 bases. The CDR3 totals 15 residues. The V gene end was trimmed by 4 bases and the J gene end by 0 bases; junction bases not matched to a gene: 3. Looked up from germline, CDR1 is SGHNT and CDR2 is YENEEA.

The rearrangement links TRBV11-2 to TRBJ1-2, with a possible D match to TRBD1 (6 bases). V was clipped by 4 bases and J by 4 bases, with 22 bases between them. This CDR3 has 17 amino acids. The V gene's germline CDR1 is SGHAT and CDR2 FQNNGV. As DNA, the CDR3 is TGTGCCAGCAGCTCCTCCCCAGCCGGGGGGCTTGGCTATGGCTACACCTTC. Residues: CASSSSPAGGLGYGYTF.

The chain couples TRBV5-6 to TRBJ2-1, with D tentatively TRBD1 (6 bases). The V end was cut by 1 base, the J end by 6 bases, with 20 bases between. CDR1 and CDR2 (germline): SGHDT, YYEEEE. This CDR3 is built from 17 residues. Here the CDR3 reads CASSLLRAGASVNEQFF. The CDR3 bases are TGTGCCAGCAGCTTGCTCAGGGCAGGGGCATCTGTCAATGAGCAGTTCTTC.

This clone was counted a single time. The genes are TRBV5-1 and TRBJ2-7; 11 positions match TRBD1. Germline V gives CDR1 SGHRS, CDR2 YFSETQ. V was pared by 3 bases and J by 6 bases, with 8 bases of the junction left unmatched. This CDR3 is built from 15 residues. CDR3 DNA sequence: TGCGCCAGCAGCTCTGGGACAGGGGGTTTTACCGAGCAGTACTTC. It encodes CASSSGTGGFTEQYF.

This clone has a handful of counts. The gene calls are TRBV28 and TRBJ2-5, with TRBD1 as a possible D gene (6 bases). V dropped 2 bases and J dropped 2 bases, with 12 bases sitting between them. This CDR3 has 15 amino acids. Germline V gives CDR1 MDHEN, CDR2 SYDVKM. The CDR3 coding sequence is TGTGCCAGCAGTTTAGGGGGCAGCGGTCAAGAGACCCAGTACTTC. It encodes CASSLGGSGQETQYF.

As DNA, the CDR3 is TGCGCCAGCAGCCAAGCTTCAGAGACAGGGACCAACACTGAAGCTTTCTTT. Translating it yields CASSQASETGTNTEAFF. The chain recombines TRBV4-1 with TRBJ1-1; 7 bases are shared with TRBD1. The CDR3 contains 17 residues. The germline V gene encodes CDR1 MGHRA and CDR2 YSYEKL. The ends lost 1 base at V and 2 bases at J; junction bases unmatched: 10.

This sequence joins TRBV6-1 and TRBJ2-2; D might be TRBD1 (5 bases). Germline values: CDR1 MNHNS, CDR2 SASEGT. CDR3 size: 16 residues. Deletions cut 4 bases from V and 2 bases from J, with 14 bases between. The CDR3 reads CASSVTVRANTGELFF. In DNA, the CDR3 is TGTGCCAGCAGTGTCACCGTCAGGGCAAACACCGGGGAGCTGTTTTTT.

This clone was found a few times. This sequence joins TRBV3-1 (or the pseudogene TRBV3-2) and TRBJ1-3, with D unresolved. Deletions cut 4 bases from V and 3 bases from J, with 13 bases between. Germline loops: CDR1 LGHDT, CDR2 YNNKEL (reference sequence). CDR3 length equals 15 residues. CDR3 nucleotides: TGTGCCAGCAGCCCAGTAGAGGATTATGGAAACACCATATATTTT. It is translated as CASSPVEDYGNTIYF.

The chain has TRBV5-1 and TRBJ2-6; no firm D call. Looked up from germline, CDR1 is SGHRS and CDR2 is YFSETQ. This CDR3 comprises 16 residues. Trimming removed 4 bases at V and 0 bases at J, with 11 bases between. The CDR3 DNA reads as TGCGCCAGCAGCCGTGGAGATAGCTCTGGGGCCAACGTCCTGACTTTC. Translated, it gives CASSRGDSSGANVLTF.

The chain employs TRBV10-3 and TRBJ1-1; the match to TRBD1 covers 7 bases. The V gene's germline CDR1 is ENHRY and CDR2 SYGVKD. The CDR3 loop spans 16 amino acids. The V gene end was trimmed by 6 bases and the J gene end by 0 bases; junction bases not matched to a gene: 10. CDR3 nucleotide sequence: TGTGCCATCAGCGCCCGAGGACAGGCGCTGAACACTGAAGCTTTCTTT. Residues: CAISARGQALNTEAFF.

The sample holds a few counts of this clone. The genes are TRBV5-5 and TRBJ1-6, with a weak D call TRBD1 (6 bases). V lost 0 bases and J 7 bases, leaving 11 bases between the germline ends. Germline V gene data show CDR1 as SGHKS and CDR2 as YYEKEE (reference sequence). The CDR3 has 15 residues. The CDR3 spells CASSLAGAGNSPLHF. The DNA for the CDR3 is TGTGCCAGCAGCTTGGCAGGGGCTGGAAATTCACCCCTCCACTTT.

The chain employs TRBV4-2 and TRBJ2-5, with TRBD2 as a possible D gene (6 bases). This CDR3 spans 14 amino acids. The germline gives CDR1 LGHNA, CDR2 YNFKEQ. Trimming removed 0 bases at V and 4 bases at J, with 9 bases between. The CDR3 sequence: CASSQEGGVETQYF. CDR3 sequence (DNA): TGTGCCAGCAGCCAAGAAGGCGGGGTAGAGACCCAGTACTTC.

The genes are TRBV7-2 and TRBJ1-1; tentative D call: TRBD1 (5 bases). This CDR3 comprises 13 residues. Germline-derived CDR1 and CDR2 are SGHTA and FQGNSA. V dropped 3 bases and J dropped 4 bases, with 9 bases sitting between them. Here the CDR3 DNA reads TGTGCCAGCAGCTTCCTCCAGGGCACTGAAGCTTTCTTT. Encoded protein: CASSFLQGTEAFF.

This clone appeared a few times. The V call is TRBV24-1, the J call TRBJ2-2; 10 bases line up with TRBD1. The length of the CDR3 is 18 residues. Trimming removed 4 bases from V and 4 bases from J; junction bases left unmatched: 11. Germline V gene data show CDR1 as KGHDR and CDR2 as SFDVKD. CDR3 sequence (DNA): TGTGCCACCAGTGACCTCCGGGACAGGGGCGCGGGCACCGGGGAGCTGTTTTTT. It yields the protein CATSDLRDRGAGTGELFF.